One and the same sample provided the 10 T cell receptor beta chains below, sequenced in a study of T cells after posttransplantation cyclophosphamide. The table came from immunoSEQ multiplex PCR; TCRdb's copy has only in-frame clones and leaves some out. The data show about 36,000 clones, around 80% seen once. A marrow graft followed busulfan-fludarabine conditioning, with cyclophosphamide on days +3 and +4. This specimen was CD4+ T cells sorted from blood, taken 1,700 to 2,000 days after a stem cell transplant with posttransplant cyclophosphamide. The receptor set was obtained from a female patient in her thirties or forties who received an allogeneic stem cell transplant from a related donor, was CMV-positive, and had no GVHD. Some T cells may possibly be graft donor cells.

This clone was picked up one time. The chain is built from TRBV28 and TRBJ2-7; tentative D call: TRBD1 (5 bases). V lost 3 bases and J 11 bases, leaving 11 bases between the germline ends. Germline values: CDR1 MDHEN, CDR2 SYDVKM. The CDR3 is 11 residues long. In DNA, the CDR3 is TGTGCCAGCAGTTTGCCGACAGAAAAGTACTTC. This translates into CASSLPTEKYF. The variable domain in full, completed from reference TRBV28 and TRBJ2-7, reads DVKVTQSSRYLVKRTGEKVFLECVQDMDHENMFWYRQDPGLGLRLIYFSYDVKMKEKGDIPEGYSVSREKKERFSLILESASTNQTSMYLCASSLPTEKYFGPGTRLTVT.

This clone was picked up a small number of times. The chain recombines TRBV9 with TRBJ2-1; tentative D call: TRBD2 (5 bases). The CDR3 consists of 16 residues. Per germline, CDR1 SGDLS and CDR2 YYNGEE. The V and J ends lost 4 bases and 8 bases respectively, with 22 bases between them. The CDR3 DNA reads TGTGCCAGCAGCTCCGGCCCCGTGAGAGGGTTCGATGAGCAGTTCTTC. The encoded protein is CASSSGPVRGFDEQFF.

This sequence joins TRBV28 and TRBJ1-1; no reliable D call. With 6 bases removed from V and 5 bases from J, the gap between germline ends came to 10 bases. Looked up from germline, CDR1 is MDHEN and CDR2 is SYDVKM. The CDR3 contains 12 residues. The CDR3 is CASSLRSTEAFF. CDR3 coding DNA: TGTGCCAGCAGCCTAAGGAGTACTGAAGCTTTCTTT.

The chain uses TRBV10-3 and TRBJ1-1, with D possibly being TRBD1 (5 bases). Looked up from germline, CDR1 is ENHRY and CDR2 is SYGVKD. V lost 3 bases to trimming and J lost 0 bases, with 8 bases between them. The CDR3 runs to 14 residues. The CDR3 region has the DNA TGTGCCATCAGTGAAGGGGTCATGAACACTGAAGCTTTCTTT. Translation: CAISEGVMNTEAFF.

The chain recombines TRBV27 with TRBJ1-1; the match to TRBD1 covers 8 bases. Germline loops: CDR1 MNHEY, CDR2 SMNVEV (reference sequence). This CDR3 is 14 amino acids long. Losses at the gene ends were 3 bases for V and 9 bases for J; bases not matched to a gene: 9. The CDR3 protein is CASSFAGQGNKAFF. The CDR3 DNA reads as TGTGCCAGCAGTTTCGCTGGACAGGGAAATAAAGCTTTCTTT.

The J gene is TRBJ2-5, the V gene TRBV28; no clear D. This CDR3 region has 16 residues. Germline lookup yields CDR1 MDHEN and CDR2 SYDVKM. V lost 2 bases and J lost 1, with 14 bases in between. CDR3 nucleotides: TGTGCCAGCAGTTTAAACCCCGGGTTTACCCAAGAGACCCAGTACTTC. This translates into CASSLNPGFTQETQYF.

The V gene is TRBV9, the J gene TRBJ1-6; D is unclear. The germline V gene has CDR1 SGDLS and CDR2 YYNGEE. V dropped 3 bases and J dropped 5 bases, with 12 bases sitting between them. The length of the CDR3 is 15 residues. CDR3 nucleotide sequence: TGTGCCAGCAGCGGAGGTGTCAGTGATAATTCACCCCTCCACTTT. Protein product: CASSGGVSDNSPLHF.

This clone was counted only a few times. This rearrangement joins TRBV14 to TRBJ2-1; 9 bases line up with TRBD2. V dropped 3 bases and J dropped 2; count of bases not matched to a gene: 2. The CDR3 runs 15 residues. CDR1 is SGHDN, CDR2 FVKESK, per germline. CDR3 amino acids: CASSQPSGAYNEQFF. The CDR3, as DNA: TGTGCCAGCAGCCAGCCTAGCGGGGCCTACAATGAGCAGTTCTTC.

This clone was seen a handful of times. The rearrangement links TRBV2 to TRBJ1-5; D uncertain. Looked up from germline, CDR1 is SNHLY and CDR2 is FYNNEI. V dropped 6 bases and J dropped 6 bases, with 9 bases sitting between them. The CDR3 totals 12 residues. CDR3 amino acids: CASSLMSQPQHF. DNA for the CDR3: TGTGCCAGCAGCCTGATGAGTCAGCCCCAGCATTTT.

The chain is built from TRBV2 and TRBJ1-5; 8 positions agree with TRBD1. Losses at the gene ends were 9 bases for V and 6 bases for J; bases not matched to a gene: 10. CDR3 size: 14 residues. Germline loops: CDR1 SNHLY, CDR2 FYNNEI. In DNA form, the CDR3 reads TGTGCCAGTCGAGGCACAGGGGGTATTCAGCCCCAGCATTTT. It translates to CASRGTGGIQPQHF.